This TCR beta chain originates from a study of CD8+CD57+ T cells in acquired aplastic anemia (dated by TCRdb to 2017 to 2018). With respect to the entire study: Extracted DNA from sorted CD4+ and CD8+ cells averaged around 3.5 ug, ranging from roughly 0.17 to 27.4 ug. Mean read counts for healthy donor samples were 9 million to 10.8 million for CD4+ cells and 11.0 million for CD8+ cells. Broad study findings and their caveats: No significant difference in CD8+ Simpson's diversity was found between patients and healthy controls (P=0.060). Nearly 30 CD8+ CDR3 sequences were found in both patients and controls but appeared to be highly expressed in patients and within the immunodominant clones of the patients.

V gives up 3 bases and J gives up 4 bases, and the segment between their germline ends measures 12 bases. As encoded in the germline V gene, CDR1 is MGHDK while CDR2 is SYGVNS. Taken from cysteine to phenylalanine, the CDR3 has 15 residues. Left in the record is the CDR3 DNA by itself, 45 bases read in frame from the first base. In the study, sorted CD4+ and CD8+ blood T cells from patients with severe aplastic anemia and from healthy subjects underwent deep sequencing of TCR repertoires. Ficoll-Paque density gradient centrifugation was used to isolate peripheral blood mononuclear cells. CD4+ and CD8+ T cells were sorted by FACS or magnetic beads before DNA extraction. TCR beta VDJ combination and CDR3 sequence profiling used genomic DNA as the template. An Illumina HiSeq 2000 was used for TCR repertoire sequencing. The source study handled its data this way. Repertoire assessment relied on Simpson's diversity index, CDR3 size and DJ length profiles, and TRBV/TRBJ rearrangement plots. The immunodominant clone was defined as the most abundant DNA sequence in deep sequencing data. CDR3 amino acid sequences were checked for sharing between subjects and were compared against published repertoires and the VDJdb database. Clones were called with MiXCR by TCRdb after fastp trimmed the public reads at Q25, and only in-frame beta chains were retained. When rows share a CDR3 protein, they turn into one entry using the most common DNA and genes. The V and J calls were determined by TCRdb, not by the authors. In all, the sample holds 180,000 or so distinct CDR3 sequences, and around 45% of those were seen once. In total, the top ten clones hold approximately 2.9% of the sample.

This clonotype was seen ten or more times. Its antigen remains undetermined. Base qualities are missing; no much larger clone stands one base away. This TCR derives from a human donor in good health. Recombination joined TRBV25-1 with TRBJ2-2, with the D call perhaps TRBD1 or TRBD2, as 6 bases match in each case. The sequenced sample consisted of sorted CD4+, CD8+, or CD8+CD57+ T cells (not recorded which) from PBMCs. The CDR3 corresponds to CASSDPRGRTGELFF. The DNA sequence is given as TGTGCCAGCAGTGACCCCCGGGGGCGCACCGGGGAGCTGTTTTTT. Reference TRBV25-1 and TRBJ2-2 proteins supply the regions before and after the CDR3; the full variable domain is: EADIYQTPRYLVIGTGKKITLECSQTMGHDKMYWYQQDPGMELHLIHYSYGVNSTEKGDLSSESTVSRIRTEHFPLTLESARPSHTSQYLCASSDPRGRTGELFFGEGSRLTVL.